These 4 T cell receptor beta chains came from one sample sequenced in a study of CD8+ T cells in alopecia areata. Indicated treatment: oral pan-JAK inhibitor, 5-10 mg twice daily. Once RNA had been extracted, it was reverse transcribed into cDNA to act as the sequencing template. Data came from immunoSEQ multiplex PCR; TCRdb stores just in-frame clones and leaves some out. The repertoire has fewer than 250,000 clones, roughly three fifths of them found once; the top ten carry approximately 0.7%. Here the sequenced sample was CD4+ T cells sorted from blood, taken at week 4, from a patient treated with tofacitinib. These receptors came from a human donor with alopecia areata.

The chain links TRBV30 to TRBJ2-7; TRBD2 matches 9 bases. Trimming took 5 bases from V and 0 from J; bases not matched to a gene: 2. CDR1 and CDR2 from the germline V gene are GTSNPN and SVGIG (reference sequence). The CDR3 covers 13 residues. CDR3 amino acids: CAWDSGSSYEQYF. In nucleotides, the CDR3 is TGTGCCTGGGATAGCGGGAGCTCCTACGAGCAGTACTTC.

The chain is built from TRBV29-1 and TRBJ2-5, with 13 bases identical to TRBD2. This CDR3 comprises 16 residues. Trimming removed 5 bases from V and 3 bases from J; junction bases left unmatched: 9. Germline V gene lookup returns CDR1 SQVTM and CDR2 ANQGSEA. CDR3 amino acids: CSVHNGLAGVKETQYF. The CDR3 DNA follows: TGCAGCGTTCACAATGGACTAGCGGGAGTAAAAGAGACCCAGTACTTC.

V and J are TRBV5-4 and TRBJ2-2; 8 bases align to TRBD2. V was clipped by 4 bases and J by 6 bases; unmatched bases: 17. CDR3 length: 18 amino acids. Germline V gene data show CDR1 as SGHNT and CDR2 as YYREEE (reference sequence). CDR3 residues: CASSPHAIKRERAGELFF. DNA for the CDR3: TGTGCCAGCAGCCCACACGCCATTAAGCGGGAGAGGGCCGGGGAGCTGTTTTTT.

The chain links TRBV7-9 to TRBJ1-2, with a possible D match to TRBD1 (5 bases). Looked up from germline, CDR1 is SEHNR and CDR2 is FQNEAQ (reference sequence). Trimming removed 6 bases from V and 0 bases from J, with 8 bases in between. The CDR3 sequence is 13 residues long. In DNA form, the CDR3 reads TGTGCCAGCAGGCCGACAGCTAACTATGGCTACACCTTC. Translating it yields CASRPTANYGYTF. The variable domain in full, completed from reference TRBV7-9 and TRBJ1-2, reads DTGVSQNPRHKITKRGQNVTFRCDPISEHNRLYWYRQTLGQGPEFLTYFQNEAQLEKSRLLSDRFSAERPKGSFSTLEIQRTEQGDSAMYLCASRPTANYGYTFGSGTRLTVV.